These 14 T cell receptor beta chains share one sample of origin, sequenced in a study of beta chain features in type 1 diabetes. Expressed TCRB transcripts were sequenced because the entire RNA isolate underwent reverse transcription. The data were produced by immunoSEQ multiplex PCR, yet TCRdb's version contains in-frame clones alone and is incomplete. The data show some 220,000 clones, approximately 10% seen once. Sequenced sample: central memory CD4+ T cells from blood. These receptors were obtained from a man between 18 and 29 years old in good health.

This clone was observed a few times. The same CDR3 is also encoded by other DNA sequences in this sample. V is TRBV18 and J is TRBJ1-4, with D possibly being TRBD1 (6 bases). The CDR3 extends over 13 amino acids. CDR1 and CDR2 from the germline V gene are KGHSH and LQKENI. The ends were cut back, 6 bases at V and 7 bases at J, with 12 bases in the middle. The CDR3 bases are TGTGCCAGCTCCCGGGAAGGGGGTGAAAAACTGTTTTTT. It codes for CASSREGGEKLFF.

This clone was observed a handful of times. This chain connects TRBV6-5 to TRBJ1-1; D is unresolved. Trimming cost V 10 bases and J 4 bases, with 10 bases left between them. Looked up from germline, CDR1 is MNHEY and CDR2 is SVGAGI. This CDR3 comprises 11 residues. The CDR3 DNA reads TGTGCCACCCGCTCGTCCACTGAAGCTTTCTTT. Protein: CATRSSTEAFF.

The chain links TRBV5-1 to TRBJ2-2; weak D call: TRBD2 (5 bases). Trimming removed 2 bases from V and 3 bases from J, with 11 bases in between. This CDR3 contains 15 residues. CDR1 SGHRS and CDR2 YFSETQ come from the germline V gene. The CDR3 DNA is TGCGCCAGCAGCTTAAGGGAGCGGTACACCGGGGAGCTGTTTTTT. It codes for CASSLRERYTGELFF.

This clone has only a few counts. The chain carries TRBV19 and TRBJ2-5, with D possibly TRBD1 on 6 matching bases. Trimming stripped 6 bases from V and 1 base from J, with 9 bases between. The germline CDR1 and CDR2 sequences are LNHDA and SQIVND (reference sequence). This CDR3 region has 13 residues. Written as DNA, the CDR3 is TGTGCCAGTAGCTGGGGGCTCCAAGAGACCCAGTACTTC. Protein: CASSWGLQETQYF.

This clone occurred a few times. The rearrangement joins TRBV30 to TRBJ2-5, with 13 positions matching TRBD2. Germline V lookup: CDR1 GTSNPN, CDR2 SVGIG (reference sequence). V lost 1 base, J lost 5 bases, and 1 base stayed unmatched. The CDR3 sequence is 14 residues long. DNA for the CDR3: TGTGCCTGGAGTGCGACTAGCGGGAGGGAGACCCAGTACTTC. Translating it yields CAWSATSGRETQYF.

The CDR3 loop is CASTNTGVTYGYTF. CDR3 in DNA: TGTGCCAGCACCAATACAGGGGTGACCTATGGCTACACCTTC. The V and J genes are TRBV7-9 and TRBJ1-2, with 7 bases matching TRBD1. CDR1 and CDR2 (germline): SEHNR, FQNEAQ (reference sequence). This CDR3 region has 14 residues. With V trimmed by 7 bases and J by 4 bases, 9 bases remained unmatched.

The CDR3 DNA reads as TGTGCCAGCTCAGCCGGGACAGGGGGCTACGAGCAGTACTTC. Amino acid sequence: CASSAGTGGYEQYF. The chain recombines TRBV18 with TRBJ2-7; 11 bases are shared with TRBD1. Germline CDR1 KGHSH, CDR2 LQKENI. V dropped 5 bases and J dropped 3; count of bases not matched to a gene: 3. The CDR3 contains 14 residues. The full variable domain, in which reference TRBV18 and TRBJ2-7 provide the parts outside the CDR3, is NAGVMQNPRHLVRRRGQEARLRCSPMKGHSHVYWYRQLPEEGLKFMVYLQKENIIDESGMPKERFSAEFPKEGPSILRIQQVVRGDSAAYFCASSAGTGGYEQYFGPGTRLTVT.

The J gene is TRBJ1-1, the V gene TRBV27, with D unclear. This CDR3 has 13 amino acids. Germline V CDR1 and CDR2: MNHEY, SMNVEV (reference sequence). Trimming shortened V by 2 bases and J by 11 bases, and 15 bases separated the two germline ends. The CDR3, as DNA: TGTGCCAGCAGTTTAAACGGCCACTTGGCGGCTTTCTTT. Translation gives CASSLNGHLAAFF.

This chain uses TRBV6-1 with TRBJ2-3; the D call may be TRBD1 or TRBD2 (5 bases each). V lost 8 bases and J 6 bases, leaving 18 bases between the germline ends. This CDR3 comprises 14 residues. CDR1 is MNHNS, CDR2 SASEGT, per germline. In DNA form, the CDR3 reads TGTGCCAGCGGAAGCAGGGACCTATTGGATACGCAGTATTTT. Translating it yields CASGSRDLLDTQYF.

This clone occurred a few times. The gene calls are TRBV6-1 and TRBJ2-7, with 10 bases lining up with TRBD2. The V and J ends lost 6 bases and 3 bases, in that order; junction bases with no gene match: 8. Per the germline V gene, CDR1 is MNHNS and CDR2 is SASEGT. The CDR3 runs to 15 residues. This CDR3 is CASRDLAGAFYEQYF. The CDR3 bases are TGTGCCAGCAGAGACCTAGCGGGAGCATTCTACGAGCAGTACTTC.

The J gene is TRBJ1-4, the V gene TRBV7-2, with no clear D. In germline, CDR1 is SGHTA, CDR2 FQGNSA. The CDR3 runs 13 residues. V lost 4 bases to trimming and J lost 3 bases, with 6 bases between them. The CDR3 spells CASSSRPNEKLFF. Here the CDR3 DNA reads TGTGCCAGCAGCTCGAGGCCTAATGAAAAACTGTTTTTT.

A few counts support this clone. The V and J genes are TRBV5-6 and TRBJ2-6, with 7 bases that match TRBD2. CDR1 and CDR2 from the germline V gene are SGHDT and YYEEEE. V shed 0 bases, J shed 2 bases, and the junction held 2 bases outside the gene matches. This CDR3 region has 16 residues. In nucleotides, the CDR3 is TGTGCCAGCAGCTTGGAGCGGGGAGCTGGGGCCAACGTCCTGACTTTC. It translates to CASSLERGAGANVLTF.

This clone was seen a few times. The chain couples TRBV9 to TRBJ2-2; D is uncertain. The CDR3 consists of 13 residues. Germline lookup yields CDR1 SGDLS and CDR2 YYNGEE. V was pared by 4 bases and J by 5 bases, with 9 bases between. The CDR3 protein is CASSTTATGELFF. The CDR3 bases are TGTGCCAGCAGCACAACAGCGACCGGGGAGCTGTTTTTT.

The chain couples TRBV9 to TRBJ2-2; 7 bases are a match to TRBD1. Per the germline V gene, CDR1 is SGDLS and CDR2 is YYNGEE. The trim removed 3 bases at V and 7 bases at J, leaving 6 bases unmatched. The CDR3 runs 14 residues. The CDR3 spells CASSGEQGLGELFF. The CDR3, as DNA: TGTGCCAGCAGCGGAGAACAGGGGCTCGGGGAGCTGTTTTTT.